These 27 T cell receptor beta chains originate from one sample sequenced in a study of blood T cell repertoires in COVID-19. TCRdb's table, derived via immunoSEQ multiplex PCR, lists solely in-frame clones and lacks some. This table has approximately 34,000 clones, around nine tenths appearing once. Sequencing was performed on peripheral blood. The receptors come from a human donor in a cohort sampled during active COVID-19.

The chain links TRBV19 to TRBJ1-4, with D possibly matching TRBD1 (5 bases). Trimming stripped 5 bases from V and 7 bases from J, with 11 bases between. The CDR3 is made up of 13 amino acids. Germline assignment: CDR1 LNHDA and CDR2 SQIVND (reference sequence). The CDR3 spells CASSPWRGEKLFF. The CDR3 bases are TGTGCCAGTAGTCCATGGAGGGGTGAAAAACTGTTTTTT.

The chain joins TRBV6-5 to TRBJ2-5, with D perhaps TRBD1 (6 bases). Germline V gives CDR1 MNHEY, CDR2 SVGAGI. Between the trimmed V and J ends, which lost 6 bases and 2 bases, there was a span of 16 bases. The CDR3 is 15 residues long. In DNA, the CDR3 is TGTGCCAGCAGCGGGACACCGTTCCCACAAGAGACCCAGTACTTC. It translates to CASSGTPFPQETQYF.

This clone has more than one count but fewer than ten. The V gene is TRBV4-3, the J gene TRBJ2-1, with 7 positions matching TRBD1. Trimming took 0 bases from V and 12 from J; bases not matched to a gene: 5. Germline assignment: CDR1 LGHNA and CDR2 YSLEER. The CDR3 has 13 residues. CDR3 coding DNA: TGCGCCAGCAGCCAAGAGACCGGGACAGCGCAGTTCTTC. As protein: CASSQETGTAQFF.

This rearrangement joins TRBV24-1 to TRBJ2-2; 10 nucleotides align to TRBD1. The CDR3 has 15 amino acids. The V gene end was trimmed by 4 bases and the J gene end by 8 bases; junction bases not matched to a gene: 6. Germline V CDR1 and CDR2: KGHDR, SFDVKD. The CDR3: CATSETGQGTGELFF. The CDR3 nucleotides are TGTGCCACCAGTGAGACGGGACAGGGGACGGGGGAGCTGTTTTTT.

The chain has TRBV18 and TRBJ1-2; D is perhaps TRBD1 (5 bases). The CDR3 is 12 amino acids. V dropped 11 bases and J dropped 2 bases, with 12 bases sitting between them. Germline V gene sequence: CDR1 KGHSH, CDR2 LQKENI. The CDR3 loop is CAGGDLNYGYTF. In nucleotides, the CDR3 is TGTGCCGGGGGGGACCTGAACTATGGCTACACCTTC.

The V call is TRBV9, the J call TRBJ2-1; the match to TRBD2 covers 9 bases. J lost 4 bases, V lost 4 bases, and 12 bases had no gene match. The germline V gene has CDR1 SGDLS and CDR2 YYNGEE. There are 17 residues in the CDR3. CDR3 amino acids: CASSSKRVAGGYNEQFF. The CDR3, as DNA: TGTGCCAGCAGCTCAAAGCGGGTGGCGGGAGGGTACAATGAGCAGTTCTTC. The whole variable domain, remainder taken from reference TRBV9 and TRBJ2-1, is DSGVTQTPKHLITATGQRVTLRCSPRSGDLSVYWYQQSLDQGLQFLIQYYNGEERAKGNILERFSAQQFPDLHSELNLSSLELGDSALYFCASSSKRVAGGYNEQFFGPGTRLTVL.

This clone was counted a few times. The rearrangement links TRBV6-2 or TRBV6-3 to TRBJ1-2; possible D gene TRBD1, 5 bases. This CDR3 has 14 amino acids. Trimming pared 5 bases from V and 5 bases from J, leaving 15 bases between. Germline CDR1 and CDR2: MNHEY and SVGEGT. The CDR3 loop is CASSRGQGGYGYTF. The CDR3 DNA sequence: TGTGCCAGCAGTCGTGGTCAGGGAGGGTATGGCTACACCTTC.

The chain joins TRBV5-4 to TRBJ2-3; 12 nucleotides line up with TRBD2. This CDR3 has 15 amino acids. The V gene's germline CDR1 is SGHNT and CDR2 YYREEE (reference sequence). J gave up 3 bases and V 4 bases, and 3 bases lay outside the gene matches. CDR3 residues: CASSLTSGRTDTQYF. CDR3 bases: TGTGCCAGCAGCCTGACTAGCGGGAGAACAGATACGCAGTATTTT.

This clone was seen only once. This chain connects TRBV5-4 to TRBJ2-3, with D tentatively TRBD2 (6 bases). This CDR3 comprises 15 residues. Trimming pared 5 bases from V and 6 bases from J, leaving 19 bases between. Germline values: CDR1 SGHNT, CDR2 YYREEE (reference sequence). CDR3 amino acids: CASREGGTTIDTQYF. The CDR3 bases are TGTGCCAGCAGGGAAGGAGGGACCACCATTGATACGCAGTATTTT.

The CDR3 DNA reads as TGTGCCAGCAGCTTCCGGGACAGGGGGCGGGCTAATGAAAAACTGTTTTTT. This encodes CASSFRDRGRANEKLFF. The chain is built from TRBV7-2 and TRBJ1-4; 12 nucleotides agree with TRBD1. This CDR3 is 17 amino acids long. CDR1 is SGHTA, CDR2 FQGNSA, per germline. V lost 3 bases, J lost 3 bases, and 5 bases stayed unmatched.

This chain connects TRBV7-2 to TRBJ1-5, with TRBD1 as a possible D gene (5 bases). The V and J ends lost 0 bases and 3 bases respectively, with 9 bases between them. CDR3 length: 15 amino acids. Germline V lookup: CDR1 SGHTA, CDR2 FQGNSA. The CDR3 nucleotides read TGTGCCAGCAGCTTAGCGGCAGGGCCCAATCAGCCCCAGCATTTT. This translates into CASSLAAGPNQPQHF.

The chain recombines TRBV18 with TRBJ2-7; 12 positions agree with TRBD1. Germline V lookup: CDR1 KGHSH, CDR2 LQKENI. The junction had 8 bases not matched to a gene; V was cut back by 4 bases and J by 7 bases. The CDR3 consists of 15 residues. This chain's CDR3 is CASSRQGQGAGEQYF. Written as DNA, the CDR3 is TGTGCCAGCTCACGGCAGGGACAGGGGGCAGGGGAGCAGTACTTC.

The CDR3 is CASSRDRASGANVLTF. The CDR3, as DNA: TGTGCCAGCAGCCGCGACAGAGCCTCTGGGGCCAACGTCCTGACTTTC. The V gene is TRBV7-3, the J gene TRBJ2-6; a possible D gene is TRBD1 (5 bases). V dropped 5 bases and J dropped 0 bases, with 11 bases sitting between them. The CDR3 sequence is 16 residues long. Germline V gene sequence: CDR1 SGHTA, CDR2 FQGTGA.

The V call is TRBV5-4, the J call TRBJ2-5; 10 nucleotides line up with TRBD2. Germline lookup yields CDR1 SGHNT and CDR2 YYREEE (reference sequence). CDR3 size: 14 residues. V lost 4 bases, J lost 5 bases, and 5 bases stayed unmatched. CDR3 residues: CASSLLAGVETQYF. CDR3 nucleotide sequence: TGTGCCAGCAGCCTTCTAGCGGGAGTCGAGACCCAGTACTTC.

J is TRBJ2-7 and V is TRBV6-1, with D unresolved. Looked up from germline, CDR1 is MNHNS and CDR2 is SASEGT. V lost 1 base, J lost 0 bases, and 7 bases lay in between. This CDR3 is built from 14 residues. CDR3 bases: TGTGCCAGCAGTGAAGTACTATTCTCCTACGAGCAGTACTTC. This translates into CASSEVLFSYEQYF.

The V call is TRBV30, the J call TRBJ2-7, with a weak D call TRBD2 (6 bases). The CDR3 spans 13 residues. Germline CDR1 is GTSNPN and CDR2 is SVGIG (reference sequence). The germline V and J ends were trimmed by 0 bases and 7 bases, with 13 bases remaining between them. DNA of the CDR3: TGTGCCTGGAGTGTACGGGGGAGGCAGGAGCAGTACTTC. Encoded protein: CAWSVRGRQEQYF.

V is TRBV11-1 and J is TRBJ2-3, with TRBD2 matching over 13 bases. The V gene end was trimmed by 4 bases and the J gene end by 2 bases; junction bases not matched to a gene: 3. The CDR3 sequence is 16 residues long. The V gene's germline CDR1 is SGHAT and CDR2 FQDESV (reference sequence). DNA of the CDR3: TGTGCCAGCAGCTCGACTAGCGGGGGGTTCACAGATACGCAGTATTTT. Encoded protein: CASSSTSGGFTDTQYF.

V and J are TRBV6-5 and TRBJ1-6; tentative D call: TRBD1 (6 bases). V was shortened by 8 bases and J by 9 bases, with 11 bases between the two germline ends. This CDR3 is 12 amino acids long. Germline CDR1 MNHEY, CDR2 SVGAGI. The CDR3 nucleotides are TGTGCCAGCGGCAAGGGGGTTTCACCCCTCCACTTT. Protein sequence: CASGKGVSPLHF.

This chain joins TRBV7-3 and TRBJ2-2; D unresolved. CDR1 is SGHTA and CDR2 is FQGTGA in the germline V gene. The CDR3 length is 14 residues. Trimming shortened V by 3 bases and J by 7 bases, and 12 bases separated the two germline ends. The CDR3 sequence: CASSFSSRSGELFF. The CDR3 nucleotides read TGTGCCAGCAGCTTCTCGTCGCGGAGCGGGGAGCTGTTTTTT.

The chain links TRBV28 to TRBJ2-7; TRBD2 agrees at 7 bases. Trimming at V came to 2 bases and at J to 2 bases, leaving 6 bases not matched to a gene. This CDR3 comprises 15 residues. The germline CDR1 and CDR2 sequences are MDHEN and SYDVKM. CDR3 coding DNA: TGTGCCAGCAGTTTAGGGGGGGGGACCCCCTACGAGCAGTACTTC. The encoded protein is CASSLGGGTPYEQYF.

The rearrangement links TRBV3-1 (or the pseudogene TRBV3-2) to TRBJ2-1; 7 nucleotides agree with TRBD2. This CDR3 is built from 13 residues. CDR1 and CDR2 from the germline V gene are LGHDT and YNNKEL (reference sequence). The CDR3 here is CTQPGGTYNEQFF. DNA of the CDR3: TGTACCCAACCGGGGGGAACATACAATGAGCAGTTCTTC.

The V gene is TRBV6-5, the J gene TRBJ2-1; maybe TRBD1 (8 bases). Germline CDR1 and CDR2: MNHEY and SVGAGI. The CDR3 contains 15 residues. V dropped 4 bases and J dropped 6 bases, with 16 bases sitting between them. CDR3 loop: CASSSDRGGGNEQFF. The CDR3 region has the DNA TGTGCCAGCAGTTCTGACAGGGGCGGGGGCAATGAGCAGTTCTTC.

Comments on this clone: This sample also contains other DNA sequences that code for the same CDR3. CDR3 in amino acids: CASSLGGRETQYF. The CDR3 bases are TGTGCCAGCAGCTTAGGCGGGCGGGAGACCCAGTACTTC. The rearrangement links TRBV7-2 to TRBJ2-5; D possibly corresponds to TRBD2 (5 bases). Per germline, CDR1 SGHTA and CDR2 FQGNSA. This CDR3 comprises 13 residues. Between the trimmed V and J ends, which lost 1 base and 5 bases, there was a span of 8 bases.

The chain carries TRBV28 and TRBJ2-2; 8 bases align to TRBD2. Trimming at V came to 3 bases and at J to 6 bases, leaving 3 bases not matched to a gene. Looked up from germline, CDR1 is MDHEN and CDR2 is SYDVKM. The CDR3 spans 14 residues. The CDR3 here is CASSLRGAAGELFF. In nucleotides, the CDR3 is TGTGCCAGCAGTTTGCGGGGGGCGGCCGGGGAGCTGTTTTTT.

A note on this clone: One junction end does not reproduce the germline sequence, and a read error may be involved. The chain links TRBV27 to TRBJ1-1; 7 nucleotides align to TRBD1. This CDR3 spans 15 amino acids. Germline CDR1 reads MNHEY; CDR2 reads SMNVEV (reference sequence). The CDR3 DNA is TGTGCCAGCAGATTATTCGCGACAGGGATCACTGAAGCTTTCTTT. Protein product: CASRLFATGITEAFF.

J is TRBJ2-2 and V is TRBV3-1 (or the pseudogene TRBV3-2); the match to TRBD2 covers 11 bases. This CDR3 has 15 amino acids. Germline V gene lookup returns CDR1 LGHDT and CDR2 YNNKEL (reference sequence). Germline trimming cut 8 bases from V and 7 bases from J; bases unmatched to any gene: 9. CDR3 DNA sequence: TGTGCCAGCGGGTCGACGACTAGCGGGGTCGGGGAGCTGTTTTTT. Translating it yields CASGSTTSGVGELFF.

The V call is TRBV5-1, the J call TRBJ1-3, with 9 bases identical to TRBD1. Germline CDR1 reads SGHRS; CDR2 reads YFSETQ. V lost 1 base, J lost 2 bases, and 4 bases stayed unmatched. The CDR3 consists of 16 residues. CDR3 amino acids: CASSLSGQGTGNTIYF. CDR3 DNA: TGCGCCAGCAGCTTGTCGGGACAGGGAACTGGAAACACCATATATTTT. Based on the CDR3 plus reference TRBV5-1 and TRBJ1-3, the full variable domain is KAGVTQTPRYLIKTRGQQVTLSCSPISGHRSVSWYQQTPGQGLQFLFEYFSETQRNKGNFPGRFSGRQFSNSRSEMNVSTLELGDSALYLCASSLSGQGTGNTIYFGEGSWLTVV.